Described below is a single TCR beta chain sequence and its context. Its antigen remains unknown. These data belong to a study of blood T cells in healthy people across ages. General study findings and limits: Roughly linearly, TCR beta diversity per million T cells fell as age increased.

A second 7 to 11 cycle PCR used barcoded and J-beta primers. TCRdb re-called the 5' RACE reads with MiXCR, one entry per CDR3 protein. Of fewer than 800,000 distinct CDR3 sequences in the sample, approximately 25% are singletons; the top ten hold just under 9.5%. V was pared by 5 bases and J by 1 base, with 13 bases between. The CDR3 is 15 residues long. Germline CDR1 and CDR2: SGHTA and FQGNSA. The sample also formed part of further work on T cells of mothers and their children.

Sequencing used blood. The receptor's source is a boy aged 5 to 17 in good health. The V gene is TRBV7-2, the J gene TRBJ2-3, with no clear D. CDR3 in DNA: TGTGCCAGCAGCGGTACGGGCCTCGGCACAGATACGCAGTATTTT. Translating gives CASSGTGLGTDTQYF.